Presented here are 5 T cell receptor beta chains from one specimen sequenced in a study of cytomegalovirus exposure and HLA in healthy donors. PCR amplification relied on 60 Vbeta primers (plus 13 Jbeta primers). TCRdb's table, derived via immunoSEQ multiplex PCR, lists solely in-frame clones and lacks some. The sample lists about 63,000 clones, 80% to 90% occurring once. The sequencing input was PBMCs. These TCRs come from a woman under 40 in good health and CMV-seropositive.

V and J are TRBV30 and TRBJ1-6, with 10 bases aligning to TRBD1. V shed 4 bases and J 9 bases; nucleotides not matched to a gene: 6. In germline, CDR1 is GTSNPN, CDR2 SVGIG (reference sequence). The CDR3 extends over 14 amino acids. CDR3 in DNA: TGTGCCTGGACCAGGGACAGGGGTTCTTCACCCCTCCACTTT. Residues: CAWTRDRGSSPLHF.

The sample holds one count of this clone. V and J are TRBV12-5 and TRBJ1-3; maybe TRBD1 (6 bases). This CDR3 has 17 amino acids. The germline CDR1 and CDR2 sequences are LGHNT and FRNRAP. V lost 2 bases, J lost 0 bases, and 14 bases lay in between. The CDR3 sequence: CASGLTVQGSSGNTIYF. The CDR3 DNA reads as TGTGCTAGTGGTTTGACGGTACAGGGATCCTCTGGAAACACCATATATTTT.

The rearrangement links TRBV5-1 to TRBJ2-3; 10 nucleotides line up with TRBD2. Trimming cost V 0 bases and J 0 bases; bases outside gene matches: 4. The CDR3 runs 17 residues. Germline CDR1 is SGHRS and CDR2 is YFSETQ. The CDR3 loop reads CASSLGASGSSTDTQYF. The CDR3 DNA reads as TGCGCCAGCAGCTTGGGGGCTAGCGGGAGCAGCACAGATACGCAGTATTTT.

The chain carries TRBV7-4 and TRBJ2-7; a possible D gene is TRBD1 (5 bases). The germline V gene has CDR1 SGHVT and CDR2 SQSDAQ. V dropped 1 base and J dropped 5 bases, with 18 bases sitting between them. This CDR3 is built from 16 residues. CDR3 sequence: CASSLEVLGVVDEQYF. In DNA, the CDR3 is TGTGCCAGCAGCTTAGAGGTGTTAGGGGTTGTAGACGAGCAGTACTTC.

This clone was counted a single time. The J gene is TRBJ1-2, the V gene TRBV4-1, with TRBD1 matching over 9 bases. The V gene end was trimmed by 1 base and the J gene end by 8 bases; junction bases not matched to a gene: 11. From germline, CDR1 is MGHRA and CDR2 YSYEKL. The CDR3 loop spans 16 amino acids. DNA of the CDR3: TGCGCCAGCAGCCAAGTTACGACCGGGACAGGGCAGGGCTACACCTTC. As protein: CASSQVTTGTGQGYTF.